This is a list of T cell receptor beta chains from one sample in a study of beta chain features in type 1 diabetes. Here immunoSEQ multiplex PCR was the method, and the copy in TCRdb shows in-frame clones only, minus some. The table includes approximately 46,000 clones, around 45% detected once. Specimen: stem cell memory CD4+ T cells from blood. The source is a man aged 25-45 years with type 1 diabetes. Both conserved end residues are part of each CDR3. The D gene is left open where the match is weak. Clone size is given for some rows only: seen once, a few or many times, or a class if the clone is expanded.

d_call | cdr3_length | clone_size | j_call | v_call | cdr3_nt | cdr3_aa
TRBD2 | 16 | - | TRBJ2-7 | TRBV7-2 | TGTGCCAGCAGCTTAGCCTTGAGCGGGAGTTTCTACGAGCAGTACTTC | CASSLALSGSFYEQYF
- | 15 | few | TRBJ2-1 | TRBV5-1 | TGCGCCAGCAGCTTGGTGGCTAGCTCCTACAATGAGCAGTTCTTC | CASSLVASSYNEQFF
TRBD2 | 14 | - | TRBJ2-7 | TRBV19 | TGTGCCAGTAGTCGGGAGGGATCTCTCTACGAGCAGTACTTC | CASSREGSLYEQYF
TRBD1 | 12 | - | TRBJ2-7 | TRBV29-1 | TGCAGCGTTGGGGACAGGGGCTACGGGCAGTACTTC | CSVGDRGYGQYF
- | 13 | few | TRBJ2-7 | TRBV5-1 | TGCGCCAGTGCCCGGGACACGGGTCCCGAGCAGTACTTC | CASARDTGPEQYF
TRBD2 | 15 | - | TRBJ2-7 | TRBV6-5 | TGTGCCAGCAGTTACACTAGCGGTTTCTCCTACGAGCAGTACTTC | CASSYTSGFSYEQYF
- | 13 | - | TRBJ1-5 | TRBV7-7 | TGTGCCAGCAGCCGACAGTTCAATCAGCCCCAGCATTTT | CASSRQFNQPQHF
- | 13 | - | TRBJ2-1 | TRBV7-6 | TGTGCCAGCAGCCCTTCGTCGGGGAGGTGGCAGTTCTTC | CASSPSSGRWQFF
- | 16 | - | TRBJ1-2 | TRBV18 | TGTGCCAGCTCGCCCATGGAGCAGCGGGGGAATTATGGCTACACCTTC | CASSPMEQRGNYGYTF
TRBD1 | 18 | few | TRBJ2-2 | TRBV4-3 | TGCGCCAGCAGCCCGCGTGAAGGTGGGACAGGGGTTGCCGGGGAGCTGTTTTTT | CASSPREGGTGVAGELFF
TRBD2 | 13 | few | TRBJ2-5 | TRBV6-6 | TGTGCCAGCAGATTAGCGGGAGAAGAGACCCAGTACTTC | CASRLAGEETQYF
- | 16 | - | TRBJ1-5 | TRBV19 | TGTGCCAGTTCTCTCCGGGGGTCCTATAGCAATCAGCCCCAGCATTTT | CASSLRGSYSNQPQHF
- | 15 | few | TRBJ1-3 | TRBV6-5 | TGTGCCAGCAGTTACTCCGGGAGCTCTGGAAACACCATATATTTT | CASSYSGSSGNTIYF
- | 14 | once | TRBJ1-2 | TRBV29-1 | TGCAGCGTTGAAGAGCACAAGGGGGGGTATGGCTACACCTTC | CSVEEHKGGYGYTF
- | 13 | few | TRBJ1-1 | TRBV7-9 | TGTGCCAGCAGAAAGGAGGGAAACACTGAAGCTTTCTTT | CASRKEGNTEAFF
TRBD2 | 15 | - | TRBJ2-5 | TRBV28 | TGTGCCAGCGCCACCGGGGGCGGGAGGGCCCAGACCCAGTACTTC | CASATGGGRAQTQYF
TRBD2 | 14 | - | TRBJ2-7 | TRBV6-6 | TGTGCCAGCAAAGTAGGACTAGCGGGAGACGAGCAGTACTTC | CASKVGLAGDEQYF
- | 16 | few | TRBJ2-2 | TRBV6-5 | TGTGCCAGCAGTTACCTGGGAGGATCGAACACCGGGGAGCTGTTTTTT | CASSYLGGSNTGELFF
TRBD2 | 13 | - | TRBJ2-1 | TRBV10-2 | TGCGCCAGCAGTGAGTACGGGAGGGGTGAGCAGTTCTTC | CASSEYGRGEQFF
TRBD2 | 15 | few | TRBJ2-7 | TRBV5-1 | TGCGCCAGCAGCTTGAGCGGACTAGCGGTCCACGAGCAGTACTTC | CASSLSGLAVHEQYF
TRBD2 | 14 | - | TRBJ2-1 | TRBV6-1 | TGTGCCAGCAGTTATAGCGGGACGTACAATGAGCAGTTCTTC | CASSYSGTYNEQFF
TRBD1 | 18 | - | TRBJ1-5 | TRBV19 | TGTGCCAGTAGTGCCCGCCCGGGACAGGGGTATAGCAATCAGCCCCAGCATTTT | CASSARPGQGYSNQPQHF
TRBD2 | 16 | few | TRBJ2-1 | TRBV9 | TGTGCCAGCAGCGTATTGGGACTAGCGGGAAGCAATGAGCAGTTCTTC | CASSVLGLAGSNEQFF
- | 14 | - | TRBJ2-2 | TRBV6-5 | TGTGCCAGCAGTTACTCTAGCGTGGTCGGGGAGCTGTTTTTT | CASSYSSVVGELFF
- | 14 | - | TRBJ2-4 | TRBV30 | TGTGCCTCCGACAGATTGGGAGCCAAAAACATTCAGTACTTC | CASDRLGAKNIQYF
- | 15 | - | TRBJ1-5 | TRBV19 | TGTGCCAGTAGTATACCAGGGAAGGGCAATCAGCCCCAGCATTTT | CASSIPGKGNQPQHF
- | 14 | - | TRBJ2-7 | TRBV7-2 | TGTGCCAGCAGCTTAATTGCGAGTACCTACGAGCAGTACTTC | CASSLIASTYEQYF